A selection of T cell receptor beta chains follows, all from one sample in a study of early T cells in non-severe SARS-CoV-2 infection. MiXCR, applied by TCRdb to the 5' RACE reads, yields one record per CDR3 protein. The profile shows approximately 84,000 distinct CDR3 sequences, less than 15% of them singletons. The sequenced sample was whole blood. These receptors all come from an adult who was a healthcare worker with PCR-confirmed SARS-CoV-2 infection or an uninfected control (not recorded which). Each CDR3 is given with its conserved first and last residue. The order of the fields is D gene, clone size, J gene, V gene, CDR3 protein, CDR3 DNA. A D gene is named only where the DNA matches it firmly. Rows may omit the clone size; those that give it use once, few, many or a size class.

d_gene: NA
abundance: many
j_gene: TRBJ2-7
v_gene: TRBV7-3
CDR3aa: CASSLTLPGHRHEQYF
CDR3nt: TGTGCCAGCAGCTTAACTCTGCCAGGCCATCGCCACGAGCAGTACTTC

d_gene: TRBD1
abundance: many
j_gene: TRBJ1-1
v_gene: TRBV18
CDR3aa: CASSPLGQDTEAFF
CDR3nt: TGTGCCAGCTCACCCCTGGGACAGGACACTGAAGCTTTCTTT

d_gene: NA
abundance: NA
j_gene: TRBJ1-2
v_gene: TRBV15
CDR3aa: CATSRRAGAADGYTF
CDR3nt: TGTGCCACCAGCAGACGGGCCGGGGCCGCGGATGGCTACACCTTC

d_gene: NA
abundance: NA
j_gene: TRBJ2-7
v_gene: TRBV7-9
CDR3aa: CVSSLAGVSYEQYF
CDR3nt: TGTGTCAGCAGCTTGGCAGGGGTTTCCTACGAGCAGTACTTC

d_gene: TRBD1
abundance: NA
j_gene: TRBJ2-5
v_gene: TRBV28
CDR3aa: CASSMTGNQETQYF
CDR3nt: TGTGCCAGCAGCATGACAGGGAACCAAGAGACCCAGTACTTC

d_gene: NA
abundance: many
j_gene: TRBJ1-2
v_gene: TRBV20-1
CDR3aa: CSARPPGLVDYGYTF
CDR3nt: TGCAGTGCTAGACCCCCTGGCTTGGTGGACTATGGCTACACCTTC

d_gene: TRBD1
abundance: NA
j_gene: TRBJ2-7
v_gene: TRBV15
CDR3aa: CATSRDSQGAYEQYF
CDR3nt: TGTGCCACCAGCAGAGATTCACAGGGGGCCTACGAGCAGTACTTC

d_gene: NA
abundance: NA
j_gene: TRBJ2-1
v_gene: TRBV28
CDR3aa: CASSPPRRLEQFF
CDR3nt: TGTGCCAGTTCTCCCCCCCGCCGACTTGAGCAGTTCTTC

d_gene: NA
abundance: NA
j_gene: TRBJ2-7
v_gene: TRBV5-1
CDR3aa: CAGSRGDILWEQYF
CDR3nt: TGCGCCGGCAGCAGGGGGGACATCCTTTGGGAGCAGTACTTC

d_gene: TRBD2
abundance: few
j_gene: TRBJ2-3
v_gene: TRBV29-1
CDR3aa: CSVAKAGVTDTQYF
CDR3nt: TGCAGCGTTGCAAAGGCGGGAGTCACAGATACGCAGTATTTT

d_gene: NA
abundance: many
j_gene: TRBJ2-2
v_gene: TRBV9
CDR3aa: CASSGLSGDTGELFF
CDR3nt: TGTGCCAGCAGCGGGTTAAGTGGGGACACCGGGGAGCTGTTTTTT

d_gene: TRBD1
abundance: once
j_gene: TRBJ2-2
v_gene: TRBV14
CDR3aa: CASSPRTGNTGELFF
CDR3nt: TGTGCCAGCAGCCCTAGGACAGGGAACACCGGGGAGCTGTTTTTT

d_gene: TRBD1
abundance: NA
j_gene: TRBJ2-1
v_gene: TRBV7-2
CDR3aa: CASSPRPIQGNEQFF
CDR3nt: TGTGCCAGCAGCCCGCGACCGATACAGGGGAATGAGCAGTTCTTC

d_gene: NA
abundance: few
j_gene: TRBJ2-1
v_gene: TRBV9
CDR3aa: CASSDDGDFYNEQFF
CDR3nt: TGTGCCAGCAGCGATGACGGTGACTTTTACAATGAGCAGTTCTTC

d_gene: NA
abundance: many
j_gene: TRBJ2-3
v_gene: TRBV3-1
CDR3aa: CASSRIGRDTQYF
CDR3nt: TGTGCCAGCAGCCGAATAGGGCGAGATACGCAGTATTTT

d_gene: NA
abundance: NA
j_gene: TRBJ1-2
v_gene: TRBV30
CDR3aa: CAWSDLGGWGYTF
CDR3nt: TGTGCCTGGAGCGATCTGGGGGGCTGGGGCTACACCTTC

d_gene: TRBD1
abundance: few
j_gene: TRBJ1-1
v_gene: TRBV20-1
CDR3aa: CSAWGQGRNTEAFF
CDR3nt: TGCAGTGCTTGGGGACAGGGGCGGAACACTGAAGCTTTCTTT

d_gene: NA
abundance: NA
j_gene: TRBJ1-1
v_gene: TRBV20-1
CDR3aa: CSARPRRGTMNTEAFF
CDR3nt: TGCAGTGCTAGACCACGGAGAGGAACTATGAACACTGAAGCTTTCTTT

d_gene: NA
abundance: NA
j_gene: TRBJ2-3
v_gene: TRBV4-1
CDR3aa: CASSHERVGTDTQYF
CDR3nt: TGCGCCAGCAGCCACGAGAGGGTCGGCACAGATACGCAGTATTTT

d_gene: NA
abundance: few
j_gene: TRBJ1-3
v_gene: TRBV29-1
CDR3aa: CSVEDPLAGAGNTIYF
CDR3nt: TGCAGCGTTGAAGACCCCCTGGCGGGAGCTGGAAACACCATATATTTT

d_gene: NA
abundance: NA
j_gene: TRBJ1-4
v_gene: TRBV6-5
CDR3aa: CPSPTEEKLFF
CDR3nt: TGCCCATCCCCTACGGAGGAAAAACTGTTTTTT

d_gene: TRBD2
abundance: few
j_gene: TRBJ2-7
v_gene: TRBV18
CDR3aa: CASSPGGGEQYF
CDR3nt: TGTGCCAGCTCACCGGGGGGGGGCGAGCAGTACTTC

d_gene: NA
abundance: few
j_gene: TRBJ2-1
v_gene: TRBV7-8
CDR3aa: CASSLAGRGYNEQFF
CDR3nt: TGTGCCAGCAGCTTAGCCGGTAGGGGCTACAATGAGCAGTTCTTC

d_gene: NA
abundance: few
j_gene: TRBJ2-1
v_gene: TRBV6-5
CDR3aa: CASSYSINRGDEDEQFF
CDR3nt: TGTGCCAGCAGTTACTCGATAAATAGGGGAGACGAGGATGAGCAGTTCTTC

d_gene: NA
abundance: NA
j_gene: TRBJ1-2
v_gene: TRBV10-3
CDR3aa: CAISESTGGYGYTF
CDR3nt: TGTGCCATCAGTGAGTCTACGGGTGGCTATGGCTACACCTTC

d_gene: TRBD2
abundance: NA
j_gene: TRBJ2-1
v_gene: TRBV11-2
CDR3aa: CASSLPLRLAGGNEQFF
CDR3nt: TGTGCCAGCAGCCTTCCGTTAAGACTTGCGGGGGGCAATGAGCAGTTCTTC

d_gene: NA
abundance: few
j_gene: TRBJ1-3
v_gene: TRBV5-1
CDR3aa: CASSSLWRNTIYF
CDR3nt: TGCGCCAGCAGCTCTCTTTGGAGAAACACCATATATTTT

d_gene: NA
abundance: many
j_gene: TRBJ1-1
v_gene: TRBV7-3
CDR3aa: CASSLNTGTREAFF
CDR3nt: TGTGCCAGCAGCTTGAATACCGGAACTCGTGAAGCTTTCTTT

d_gene: NA
abundance: many
j_gene: TRBJ2-1
v_gene: TRBV5-1
CDR3aa: CASSYTGTAGGSYNEQFF
CDR3nt: TGCGCCAGCAGCTATACCGGGACAGCGGGCGGTTCCTACAATGAGCAGTTCTTC

d_gene: NA
abundance: many
j_gene: TRBJ2-3
v_gene: TRBV11-3
CDR3aa: CASSLGGLEVDTQYF
CDR3nt: TGTGCCAGCAGCTTAGGAGGACTTGAGGTAGATACGCAGTATTTT

d_gene: NA
abundance: NA
j_gene: TRBJ1-1
v_gene: TRBV10-2
CDR3aa: CASSEWGVRAFF
CDR3nt: TGCGCCAGCAGTGAGTGGGGAGTACGGGCTTTCTTT

d_gene: NA
abundance: NA
j_gene: TRBJ2-7
v_gene: TRBV29-1
CDR3aa: CSTSTGNSYEQYF
CDR3nt: TGCAGCACTTCGACAGGTAACTCCTACGAGCAGTACTTC

d_gene: TRBD2
abundance: NA
j_gene: TRBJ2-3
v_gene: TRBV7-6
CDR3aa: CASSPGTPIPGGSGRSDTQYF
CDR3nt: TGTGCCAGCAGCCCCGGGACACCTATTCCAGGGGGTAGCGGGAGATCAGATACGCAGTATTTT

d_gene: NA
abundance: few
j_gene: TRBJ2-1
v_gene: TRBV7-3
CDR3aa: CASSAVQGSEQFF
CDR3nt: TGTGCCAGCAGCGCGGTACAGGGATCTGAGCAGTTCTTC

d_gene: NA
abundance: NA
j_gene: TRBJ1-1
v_gene: TRBV29-1
CDR3aa: CSAEPAAGGAFF
CDR3nt: TGCAGCGCTGAACCGGCCGCCGGGGGAGCTTTCTTT

d_gene: TRBD1
abundance: few
j_gene: TRBJ1-4
v_gene: TRBV5-1
CDR3aa: CASSWDRGGEKLFF
CDR3nt: TGCGCCAGCAGCTGGGACAGGGGAGGTGAAAAACTGTTTTTT

d_gene: TRBD1
abundance: many
j_gene: TRBJ1-6
v_gene: TRBV20-1
CDR3aa: CSAGGQGTSPLHF
CDR3nt: TGCAGTGCCGGGGGACAGGGGACTTCACCCCTCCACTTT

d_gene: NA
abundance: NA
j_gene: TRBJ2-7
v_gene: TRBV2
CDR3aa: CASRADRRTYEQYF
CDR3nt: TGTGCCAGCAGGGCAGACAGGAGAACCTACGAGCAGTACTTC

d_gene: NA
abundance: NA
j_gene: TRBJ2-5
v_gene: TRBV7-7
CDR3aa: CASSLRRLETQYF
CDR3nt: TGTGCCAGCAGCTTAAGGAGATTAGAGACCCAGTACTTC

d_gene: NA
abundance: many
j_gene: TRBJ2-1
v_gene: TRBV19
CDR3aa: CASSTMVSSSYNEQFF
CDR3nt: TGTGCCAGTAGTACGATGGTCTCTAGCTCCTACAATGAGCAGTTCTTC

d_gene: TRBD1
abundance: few
j_gene: TRBJ2-3
v_gene: TRBV3-1
CDR3aa: CASSQDLDRVYDTQYF
CDR3nt: TGTGCCAGCAGCCAAGATCTCGACAGGGTCTACGATACGCAGTATTTT

d_gene: NA
abundance: NA
j_gene: TRBJ2-5
v_gene: TRBV6-2/TRBV6-3
CDR3aa: CASSLQRPQETQYF
CDR3nt: TGTGCCAGCAGCCTTCAGCGGCCTCAAGAGACCCAGTACTTC

d_gene: NA
abundance: NA
j_gene: TRBJ2-7
v_gene: TRBV5-1
CDR3aa: CASSFDLYEQYF
CDR3nt: TGCGCCAGCAGCTTTGACCTCTACGAGCAGTACTTC

d_gene: NA
abundance: few
j_gene: TRBJ2-1
v_gene: TRBV24-1
CDR3aa: CATQRGTYNEQFF
CDR3nt: TGTGCCACCCAACGGGGGACCTACAATGAGCAGTTCTTC

d_gene: NA
abundance: many
j_gene: TRBJ2-1
v_gene: TRBV10-3
CDR3aa: CAINKQGESSYNEQFF
CDR3nt: TGTGCCATCAACAAACAGGGAGAAAGCTCCTACAATGAGCAGTTCTTC

d_gene: NA
abundance: NA
j_gene: TRBJ1-5
v_gene: TRBV11-2
CDR3aa: CASSLAGRVPPQHF
CDR3nt: TGTGCCAGCAGCTTAGCGGGGAGGGTGCCGCCCCAGCATTTT

d_gene: NA
abundance: few
j_gene: TRBJ2-1
v_gene: TRBV29-1
CDR3aa: CSVGGEQFF
CDR3nt: TGCAGCGTTGGGGGTGAGCAGTTCTTC

d_gene: NA
abundance: NA
j_gene: TRBJ2-3
v_gene: TRBV6-5
CDR3aa: CASSFRGMSTDTQYF
CDR3nt: TGTGCCAGCAGTTTTCGGGGGATGAGCACAGATACGCAGTATTTT

d_gene: TRBD1
abundance: few
j_gene: TRBJ2-7
v_gene: TRBV18
CDR3aa: CASSPGTGAEQYF
CDR3nt: TGTGCCAGCTCACCGGGGACAGGGGCAGAGCAGTACTTC

d_gene: NA
abundance: many
j_gene: TRBJ1-5
v_gene: TRBV6-1
CDR3aa: CASKEEFQPQHF
CDR3nt: TGTGCCAGCAAGGAGGAGTTCCAGCCCCAGCATTTT

d_gene: NA
abundance: NA
j_gene: TRBJ2-3
v_gene: TRBV13
CDR3aa: CASSLAPGADTQYF
CDR3nt: TGTGCCAGCAGCTTAGCCCCAGGGGCAGATACGCAGTATTTT

d_gene: TRBD1
abundance: few
j_gene: TRBJ2-7
v_gene: TRBV13
CDR3aa: CASSLQGQGRDEQYF
CDR3nt: TGTGCCAGCAGCTTACAGGGACAGGGGCGAGACGAGCAGTACTTC

d_gene: NA
abundance: NA
j_gene: TRBJ1-2
v_gene: TRBV6-5
CDR3aa: CASSFAGGFREPLYGYTF
CDR3nt: TGTGCCAGCAGTTTCGCCGGTGGATTCAGGGAACCACTCTATGGCTACACCTTC

d_gene: NA
abundance: NA
j_gene: TRBJ2-7
v_gene: TRBV15
CDR3aa: CATSSGHLYEQYF
CDR3nt: TGTGCCACCAGCAGTGGACACCTCTACGAGCAGTACTTC

d_gene: NA
abundance: NA
j_gene: TRBJ2-7
v_gene: TRBV29-1
CDR3aa: CSVQPGSYEQYF
CDR3nt: TGCAGCGTCCAACCAGGTTCCTACGAGCAGTACTTC